The source of this T cell receptor beta chain is a study of blood T cell repertoires in COVID-19. The wider study: COVID-19 samples from acute and convalescent phases originated in the United States, Italy and Spain. PBMCs, B-cell-depleted T cells, or T cells were the source of the cDNA or gDNA that made up the material.

Germline assignment: CDR1 KGHDR and CDR2 SFDVKD. The length of the CDR3 is 13 residues. The germline V and J ends were trimmed by 6 bases and 4 bases, with 11 bases remaining between them. Here immunoSEQ multiplex PCR was the method, and the copy in TCRdb shows in-frame clones only, minus some. The data show fewer than 500,000 clones, 85% to 90% seen once. Sequencing was done on a sample of peripheral blood. This sequence originates from a man aged 18 to 35 with COVID-19, enrolled during active disease. This rearrangement joins TRBV24-1 to TRBJ1-1; D remains unclear. CDR3 nucleotide sequence: TGTGCCACCAGTCTAACCGATGGCACTGAAGCTTTCTTT. Encoded protein: CATSLTDGTEAFF.